The present T cell receptor (beta chain) was sequenced within a study of shared clonotypes between healthy human individuals. V dropped 2 bases and J dropped 9 bases, with 14 bases sitting between them. The germline gives CDR1 KGHSH, CDR2 LQKENI. The CDR3 spans 14 residues. Findings and caveats of the study: Non-shared clonotypes showed lower generation probabilities than clonotypes common to all four donors.

About this clone itself: As yet, its antigen is unknown.

Only in-frame clones appear in the TCRdb table, and some are missing; sequencing was by immunoSEQ multiplex PCR. Of millions of clones in the sample, more than 80% are singletons; the top ten hold under 0.15%. Sequencing was carried out using naive CD4+ T cells sorted from blood. Documented subset: CD45RA+ positively selected. The rearrangement joins TRBV18 to TRBJ1-5; weak D call: TRBD1 (6 bases). The sequence derives from a man younger than 30 in good health. CDR3 in amino acids: CASSPGGSALPQHF. The CDR3 DNA reads TGTGCCAGCTCACCAGGGGGCAGCGCTTTGCCCCAGCATTTT.